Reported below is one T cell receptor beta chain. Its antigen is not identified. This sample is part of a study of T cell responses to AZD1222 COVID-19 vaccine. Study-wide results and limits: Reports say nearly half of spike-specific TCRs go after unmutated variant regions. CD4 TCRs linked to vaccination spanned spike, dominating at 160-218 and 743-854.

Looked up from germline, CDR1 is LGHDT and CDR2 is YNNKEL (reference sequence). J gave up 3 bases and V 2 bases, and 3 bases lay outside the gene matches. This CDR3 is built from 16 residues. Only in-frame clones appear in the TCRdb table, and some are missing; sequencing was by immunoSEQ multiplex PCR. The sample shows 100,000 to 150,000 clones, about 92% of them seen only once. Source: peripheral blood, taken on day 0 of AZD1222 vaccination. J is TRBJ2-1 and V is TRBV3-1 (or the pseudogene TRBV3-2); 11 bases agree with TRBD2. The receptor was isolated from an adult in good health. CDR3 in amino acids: CASSQTLAGGYNEQFF. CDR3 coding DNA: TGTGCCAGCAGCCAAACTCTAGCGGGAGGCTACAATGAGCAGTTCTTC.